The rows below give T cell receptor beta chains drawn from one sample of a study of blood T cell repertoires in COVID-19. The assay was immunoSEQ multiplex PCR, and TCRdb's table has in-frame clones only and misses some. The sample has 250,000 to 350,000 clones, 87% seen once; the top ten hold 2% to 2.5%. Sequenced input: peripheral blood. The origin of the receptors is a woman in her fifties or sixties who had recovered from COVID-19. The CDR3 runs from the conserved cysteine through the conserved F or W. Fields, in order: J gene, V gene, D gene, clone size, CDR3 DNA, CDR3 protein. D genes are given only for firm matches. Expanded clones are given a class, and other clones once, few, many or no size at all.

J gene: TRBJ1-1
V gene: TRBV30
D gene: .
clone size: .
CDR3 DNA: TGTGCCTGGAGTAGTCATTCCCCAGGATTAATGAACACTGAAGCTTTCTTT
CDR3 protein: CAWSSHSPGLMNTEAFF

J gene: TRBJ2-5
V gene: TRBV2
D gene: .
clone size: .
CDR3 DNA: TGTGCCAGCAGGGAGACGCGGGAGACCCAGTACTTC
CDR3 protein: CASRETRETQYF

J gene: TRBJ1-2
V gene: TRBV18
D gene: TRBD1
clone size: once
CDR3 DNA: TGTGCCAGCTCACCGCGAGGGGACAGCTATGGCTACACCTTC
CDR3 protein: CASSPRGDSYGYTF

J gene: TRBJ1-6
V gene: TRBV9
D gene: TRBD1
clone size: .
CDR3 DNA: TGTGCCAGCAGCGAACAGGGGGTTCCCCATTCACCCCTCCACTTT
CDR3 protein: CASSEQGVPHSPLHF

J gene: TRBJ1-6
V gene: TRBV27
D gene: .
clone size: .
CDR3 DNA: TGTGCCAGCAGCCCCCTATTTGGTTATAATTCACCCCTCCACTTT
CDR3 protein: CASSPLFGYNSPLHF

J gene: TRBJ2-1
V gene: TRBV12-5
D gene: TRBD1
clone size: few
CDR3 DNA: TGTGCTAGCGGGGACAGGGTAGACAATGAGCAGTTCTTC
CDR3 protein: CASGDRVDNEQFF

J gene: TRBJ1-2
V gene: TRBV3-1/TRBV3-2
D gene: .
clone size: few
CDR3 DNA: TGTGCCAGCAGCCAAGATTTCGGGTATGGCTACACCTTC
CDR3 protein: CASSQDFGYGYTF

J gene: TRBJ2-5
V gene: TRBV2
D gene: TRBD1
clone size: .
CDR3 DNA: TGTGCCAGCAGTGACCCCCAGGGGGCCTCAGAGACCCAGTACTTC
CDR3 protein: CASSDPQGASETQYF

J gene: TRBJ1-1
V gene: TRBV19
D gene: TRBD1
clone size: few
CDR3 DNA: TGTGCCAGTAGTATAAGACAGGGTGCGAACACTGAAGCTTTCTTT
CDR3 protein: CASSIRQGANTEAFF

J gene: TRBJ1-2
V gene: TRBV28
D gene: TRBD1
clone size: many
CDR3 DNA: TGTGCCACCAGACCCCCGACAGGGGCGTTCGGCTACACCTTC
CDR3 protein: CATRPPTGAFGYTF

J gene: TRBJ1-1
V gene: TRBV5-1
D gene: .
clone size: .
CDR3 DNA: TGCGCCAGCAGCTCCTGGACTAGGGAGAACACTGAAGCTTTCTTT
CDR3 protein: CASSSWTRENTEAFF

J gene: TRBJ2-1
V gene: TRBV3-1/TRBV3-2
D gene: TRBD1
clone size: .
CDR3 DNA: TGTGCCAGCAGCCCGATGACAGGGGGACCCTACAATGAGCAGTTCTTC
CDR3 protein: CASSPMTGGPYNEQFF